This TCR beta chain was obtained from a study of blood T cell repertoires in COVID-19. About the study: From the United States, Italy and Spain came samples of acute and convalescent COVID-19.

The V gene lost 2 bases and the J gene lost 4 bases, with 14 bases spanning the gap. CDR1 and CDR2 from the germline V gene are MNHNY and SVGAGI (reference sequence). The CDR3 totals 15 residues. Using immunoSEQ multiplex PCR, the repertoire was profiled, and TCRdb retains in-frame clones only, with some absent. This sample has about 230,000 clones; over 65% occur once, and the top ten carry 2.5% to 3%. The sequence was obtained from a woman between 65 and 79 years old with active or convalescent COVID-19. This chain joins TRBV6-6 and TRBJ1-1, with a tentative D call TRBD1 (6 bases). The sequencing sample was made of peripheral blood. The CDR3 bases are TGTGCCAGCAGTTACCCGACAGGTCGGGGCACTGAAGCTTTCTTT. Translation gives CASSYPTGRGTEAFF.